The T cell receptor (beta chain) under discussion was sequenced for a study of cytomegalovirus exposure and HLA in healthy donors. Study-level information: Caucasian-associated ancestry cluster membership applied to about 77% of around 400 genotyped donors. Study findings and constraints: Differences between HLA loci emerged in a later analysis of TCR association rates, with DRB1 most and HLA-C fewest. A likely sequencing artifact accounted for one observed cluster of highly shared sequence variants. Certain indistinguishable V segments, among them TRBV6-2 and TRBV6-3, were excluded.

The CDR3 loop spans 14 amino acids. CDR1 and CDR2 from the germline V gene are SSHAT and FNYEAQ (reference sequence). V lost 5 bases, J lost 4 bases, and 4 bases stayed unmatched. A multiplex PCR was run with 60 Vbeta primers and 13 Jbeta primers. The repertoire was sequenced with immunoSEQ multiplex PCR; TCRdb's copy has only in-frame clones and lacks some. The sample lists some 120,000 clones, 65% to 75% seen once, with more than 6% in the top ten. Regarding this clone: As yet, its antigen is unknown.

Specimen: PBMCs. The receptor comes from a man aged 35-49 years in good health and CMV-seropositive. This chain joins TRBV7-7 and TRBJ1-3; TRBD1 matches 8 bases. This chain's CDR3 is CASSPGQGGNTIYF. In DNA, the CDR3 is TGTGCCAGCAGCCCCGGACAGGGAGGAAACACCATATATTTT.